The rows below give T cell receptor beta chains drawn from one sample of a study of identical twins. Each CDR3 protein gets one entry after TCRdb re-called the 5' RACE reads with MiXCR. Among 1.5 million to 2 million distinct CDR3 sequences listed, about 32% were seen once. The specimen sequenced was cord blood. The receptors were gathered from a newborn girl in good health. CDR3s include the opening cysteine and the closing phenylalanine or tryptophan. D genes are given only for firm matches. Not every row has a clone size; where given, it reads once, few, many or a size class.

abundance	v_gene	d_gene	j_gene	CDR3nt	CDR3aa
few	TRBV11-2	TRBD1	TRBJ2-4	TGTGCCAGCAGCCAACAGGGGACCGGAATTCAGTACTTC	CASSQQGTGIQYF
NA	TRBV3-1	TRBD2	TRBJ2-2	TGTGCCAGCAGCGATACGGGGGGGCCGGACACCGGGGAGCTGTTTTTT	CASSDTGGPDTGELFF
NA	TRBV7-9	NA	TRBJ2-3	TGTGCCAGCAAACCTGAGGGTCCGGGTGCAGATACGCAGTATTTT	CASKPEGPGADTQYF
NA	TRBV20-1	NA	TRBJ1-4	TGCAGTGCAAAGACAGTTTTTAATGAAAAACTGTTTTTT	CSAKTVFNEKLFF
NA	TRBV11-3	TRBD2	TRBJ2-1	TGTGCCAGCAGCCCTGGGACTAGCGGGGTTTGGAATGAGCAGTTCTTC	CASSPGTSGVWNEQFF
NA	TRBV12-3/TRBV12-4	NA	TRBJ1-5	TGTGCCAGCAGTCCTAATAGCAATCCGCCCCAGCATTTT	CASSPNSNPPQHF
few	TRBV7-6	TRBD1	TRBJ1-4	TGTGCCAGCAGCTTCAGGGGGACGAATGAAAAACTGTTTTTT	CASSFRGTNEKLFF
NA	TRBV29-1	NA	TRBJ2-4	TGCAGCGTTGGAGTGGGGTTAGCCAAAAACATTCAGTACTTC	CSVGVGLAKNIQYF
few	TRBV7-9	NA	TRBJ1-4	TGTGCCAGCAGCTTAGACCAGCTTAATGAAAAACTGTTTTTT	CASSLDQLNEKLFF
NA	TRBV21-1	NA	TRBJ2-3	TGTGCCAGCAGCAGGAGAATCGGCACAGATACGCAGTATTTT	CASSRRIGTDTQYF
few	TRBV3-1	TRBD1	TRBJ1-1	TGTGCCAGCAGCCGCGGACAGGGGGGCACTGAAGCTTTCTTT	CASSRGQGGTEAFF
NA	TRBV11-1	TRBD2	TRBJ2-5	TGTGCCAGCAGCCCTGGGACTAGCGGGGCGTTTCGCGATGAGCAGTACTTC	CASSPGTSGAFRDEQYF
few	TRBV6-2/TRBV6-3	TRBD1	TRBJ2-7	TGTGCCAGCAGTGGCAGCCCGAGACAGGGGGCAATTCACGAGCAGTACTTC	CASSGSPRQGAIHEQYF
few	TRBV7-2	TRBD2	TRBJ2-3	TGTGCCAGCAGCTTAGGGGTTGCGGGAGGGGCAGATACGCAGTATTTT	CASSLGVAGGADTQYF
many	TRBV6-6	NA	TRBJ1-1	TGTGCCAGCAGTTACGGGGACCGGCGAAACACTGAAGCTTTCTTT	CASSYGDRRNTEAFF
few	TRBV10-3	NA	TRBJ2-1	TGTGCCATCAGTGGACCCGCATTGGCAGCCGAGCAGTTCTTC	CAISGPALAAEQFF
NA	TRBV20-1	NA	TRBJ2-1	TGCAGTGCTAGAGCGGTGTCCCCCTACAATGAGCAGTTCTTC	CSARAVSPYNEQFF
once	TRBV3-1	NA	TRBJ2-4	TGTGCCAGCAGCCCAGAGGGGACTCCAGCCAAAAACATTCAGTACTTC	CASSPEGTPAKNIQYF
NA	TRBV15	NA	TRBJ1-2	TGTGCCACCAGCCCACCCCGACAGCGCTCTAACTATGGCTACACCTTC	CATSPPRQRSNYGYTF
few	TRBV4-1	NA	TRBJ1-6	TGCGCCAGCAGCCAAGATCGACCGTTAAATTCACCCCTCCACTTT	CASSQDRPLNSPLHF
NA	TRBV27	TRBD1	TRBJ2-1	TGTGCCAGCAAACTAGACAGGGTTGACAATGAGCAGTTCTTC	CASKLDRVDNEQFF
few	TRBV14	NA	TRBJ2-6	TGTGCCAGCAGCCGTCGACAGTTAAGGATCTCTGGGGCCAACGTCCTGACTTTC	CASSRRQLRISGANVLTF
NA	TRBV4-1	TRBD1	TRBJ1-4	TGCGCCAGCAGCCTAATATTCCGGGACAGGCCAAATGAAAAACTGTTTTTT	CASSLIFRDRPNEKLFF
many	TRBV29-1	TRBD2	TRBJ2-3	TGCAGCGTTTCGCGGGGGGGCACAGATACGCAGTATTTT	CSVSRGGTDTQYF
NA	TRBV21-1	NA	TRBJ1-1	TGTGCCAGCAGCAAACGAGGCACTGAAGCTTTCTTT	CASSKRGTEAFF
NA	TRBV29-1	TRBD1	TRBJ2-7	TGCAGCGTTGCATTGGGACAGGCGGCCTACGAGCAGTACTTC	CSVALGQAAYEQYF
few	TRBV28	NA	TRBJ2-7	TGTGCCAGCAGTGCTGATCCGGGACGGAACTACGAGCAGTACTTC	CASSADPGRNYEQYF
NA	TRBV7-6	TRBD1	TRBJ1-1	TGTGCCAGCAGCCTAATCCTCAGGGGGCGGTTGAACACTGAAGCTTTCTTT	CASSLILRGRLNTEAFF
few	TRBV20-1	NA	TRBJ2-4	TGCAGTGCGAGGTCCCTGAACATTCAGTACTTC	CSARSLNIQYF
NA	TRBV6-1	TRBD1	TRBJ1-1	TGTGCCAGCAGTGAGAGGGTAGCGGGACAGGGGACCACTGAAGCTTTCTTT	CASSERVAGQGTTEAFF
few	TRBV12-3/TRBV12-4	NA	TRBJ1-1	TGTGCCAGCAGTTTACAGGGATACAACACTGAAGCTTTCTTT	CASSLQGYNTEAFF
once	TRBV6-5	TRBD1	TRBJ2-1	TGTGCCAGCAGGCAGAAGACAGGGGGCAAGTTCTTC	CASRQKTGGKFF
many	TRBV7-2	NA	TRBJ2-3	TGTGCCAGCAGCCCCTATGATACGCAGTATTTT	CASSPYDTQYF
NA	TRBV20-1	NA	TRBJ1-1	TGCAGCGAAATCAAAACTAGACAGTTGAACACTGAAGCTTTCTTT	CSEIKTRQLNTEAFF
NA	TRBV4-2	NA	TRBJ1-5	TGTGCCAGCAGCCAAGGGGGCCGGGCGGCTACTAGCAATCAGCCCCAGCATTTT	CASSQGGRAATSNQPQHF
few	TRBV20-1	NA	TRBJ2-1	TGCAGTGCTAGTTTCCTAGTGGATGAGCAGTTCTTC	CSASFLVDEQFF
NA	TRBV15	NA	TRBJ1-1	TGTGCCACCAGCCGCTACAGGGCTCTTATGAACACTGAAGCTTTCTTT	CATSRYRALMNTEAFF